The TCR beta chain described here comes from a study of somatic mutations in cytotoxic T cells in rheumatoid arthritis. Only in-frame clones appear in the TCRdb table, and some are missing; sequencing was by immunoSEQ multiplex PCR. This table has 15,000 to 20,000 clones, over 60% appearing once. The CDR3 contains 15 residues. The germline V gene encodes CDR1 SNHLY and CDR2 FYNNEI. With 6 bases removed from V and 3 bases from J, the gap between germline ends came to 16 bases. The origin of this receptor is an adult with rheumatoid arthritis. Sequencing was performed on CD8+ T cells sorted from blood. V is TRBV2 and J is TRBJ2-3, with D possibly being TRBD1 (6 bases). CDR3 protein: CASRDPQGLTDTQYF. The CDR3, as DNA: TGTGCCAGCAGGGACCCACAGGGTTTGACAGATACGCAGTATTTT.